The source of this T cell receptor beta chain is a study of blood T cell repertoires in COVID-19. Overall study: Italy, Spain and the United States were the sources of the convalescent and acute COVID-19 samples. The analysed material was cDNA or gDNA that came from T cells, B-cell-depleted T cells, or PBMCs.

Seattle cases were enrolled at active infection and followed longitudinally. As handled by the study authors: Amplified reference gene primers provided the basis for estimating nucleated cell counts. Clones were read by immunoSEQ multiplex PCR, and TCRdb kept only the in-frame ones, dropping some. V and J calls plus clone size are reproduced from that table; the DNA served to infer D and trimming. The table shows 100,000 to 150,000 clones, with around nine tenths occurring only once. The sequenced sample consisted of peripheral blood. The sequence derives from a man aged 55 to 70 with COVID-19, enrolled during active disease.

The CDR3 spells CASSHAPGGNTGELFF. CDR3 DNA sequence: TGTGCCAGCAGCCACGCCCCGGGGGGCAACACCGGGGAGCTGTTTTTT. V and J are TRBV14 and TRBJ2-2; the D gene is possibly TRBD2 (7 bases). The CDR3 sequence is 16 residues long. Trimming pared 3 bases from V and 2 bases from J, leaving 13 bases between. CDR1 is SGHDN and CDR2 is FVKESK in the germline V gene.